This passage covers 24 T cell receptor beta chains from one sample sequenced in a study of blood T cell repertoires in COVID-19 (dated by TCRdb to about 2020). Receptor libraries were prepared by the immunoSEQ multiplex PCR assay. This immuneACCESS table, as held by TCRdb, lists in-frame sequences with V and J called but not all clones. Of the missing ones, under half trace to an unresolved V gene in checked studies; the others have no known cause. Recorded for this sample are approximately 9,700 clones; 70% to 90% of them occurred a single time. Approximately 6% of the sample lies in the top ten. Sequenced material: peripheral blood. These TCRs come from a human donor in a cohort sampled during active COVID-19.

The CDR3 nucleotides read TGTGCCAGCAGTGAGGGGATAGCGGGGGGGCTTTACAATGAGCAGTTCTTC. It specifies CASSEGIAGGLYNEQFF. This chain joins TRBV25-1 and TRBJ2-1, with TRBD2 identical over 11 bases. The trim removed 3 bases at V and 4 bases at J, leaving 8 bases unmatched. CDR3 length equals 17 residues. The germline V gene encodes CDR1 MGHDK and CDR2 SYGVNS.

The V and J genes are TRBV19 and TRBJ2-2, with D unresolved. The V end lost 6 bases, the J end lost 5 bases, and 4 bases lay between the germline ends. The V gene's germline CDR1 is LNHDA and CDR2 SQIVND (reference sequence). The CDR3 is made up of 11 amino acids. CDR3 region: CASRRTGELFF. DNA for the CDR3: TGTGCCAGTAGGAGGACCGGGGAGCTGTTTTTT.

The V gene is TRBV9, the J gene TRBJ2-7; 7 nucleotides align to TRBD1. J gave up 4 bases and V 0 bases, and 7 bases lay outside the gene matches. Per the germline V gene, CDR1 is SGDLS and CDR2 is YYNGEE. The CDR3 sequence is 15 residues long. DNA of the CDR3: TGTGCCAGCAGCGTAGACGACAGGGCGTGGTACGAGCAGTACTTC. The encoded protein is CASSVDDRAWYEQYF.

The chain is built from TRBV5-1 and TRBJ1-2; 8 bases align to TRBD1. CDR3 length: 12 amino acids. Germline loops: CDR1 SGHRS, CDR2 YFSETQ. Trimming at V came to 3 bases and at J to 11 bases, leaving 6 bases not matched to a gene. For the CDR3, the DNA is TGCGCCAGCAGCTCAACCGGACAGGGATACACCTTC. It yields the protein CASSSTGQGYTF.

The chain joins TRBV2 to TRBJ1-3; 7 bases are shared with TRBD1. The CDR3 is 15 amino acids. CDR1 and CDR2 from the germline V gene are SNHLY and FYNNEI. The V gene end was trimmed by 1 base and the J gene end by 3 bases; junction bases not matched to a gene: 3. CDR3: CASSEEGAGGNTIYF. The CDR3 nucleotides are TGTGCCAGCAGTGAAGAGGGGGCTGGTGGAAACACCATATATTTT.

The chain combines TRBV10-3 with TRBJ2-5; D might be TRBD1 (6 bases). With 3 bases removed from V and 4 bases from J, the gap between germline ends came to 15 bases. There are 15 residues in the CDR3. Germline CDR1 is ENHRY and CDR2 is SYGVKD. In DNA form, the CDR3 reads TGTGCCATCAGTGACACCGGGACAATAGGAGAGACCCAGTACTTC. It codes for CAISDTGTIGETQYF.

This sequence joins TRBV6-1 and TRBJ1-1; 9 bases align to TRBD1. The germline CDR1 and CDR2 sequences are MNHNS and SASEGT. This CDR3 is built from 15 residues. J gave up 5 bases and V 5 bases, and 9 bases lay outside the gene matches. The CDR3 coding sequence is TGTGCCAGCAGTAACACGGGACAGGGAGGAACTGAAGCTTTCTTT. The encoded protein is CASSNTGQGGTEAFF.

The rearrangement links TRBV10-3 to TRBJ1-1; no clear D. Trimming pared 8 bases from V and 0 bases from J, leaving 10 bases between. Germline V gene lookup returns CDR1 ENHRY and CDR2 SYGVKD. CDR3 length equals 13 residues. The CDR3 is CAIRGGMNTEAFF. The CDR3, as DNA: TGTGCCATCCGGGGAGGGATGAACACTGAAGCTTTCTTT.

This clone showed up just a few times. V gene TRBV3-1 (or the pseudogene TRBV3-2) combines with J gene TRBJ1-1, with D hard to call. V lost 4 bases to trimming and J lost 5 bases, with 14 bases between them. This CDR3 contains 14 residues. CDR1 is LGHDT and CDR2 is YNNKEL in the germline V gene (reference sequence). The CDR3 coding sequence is TGTGCCAGCAGCCCCCAAAGTAGTCGGACTGAAGCTTTCTTT. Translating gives CASSPQSSRTEAFF.

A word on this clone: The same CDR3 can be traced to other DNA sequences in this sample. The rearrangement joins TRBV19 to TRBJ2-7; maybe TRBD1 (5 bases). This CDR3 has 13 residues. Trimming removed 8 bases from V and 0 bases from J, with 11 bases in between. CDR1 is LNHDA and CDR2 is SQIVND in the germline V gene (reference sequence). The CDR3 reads CASSGDSSYEQYF. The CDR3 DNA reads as TGTGCCAGTTCAGGTGACAGCTCCTACGAGCAGTACTTC.

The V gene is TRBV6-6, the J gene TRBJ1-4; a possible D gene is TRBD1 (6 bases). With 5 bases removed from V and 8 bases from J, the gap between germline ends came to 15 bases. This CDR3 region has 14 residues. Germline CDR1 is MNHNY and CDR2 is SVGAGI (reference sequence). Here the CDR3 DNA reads TGTGCCAGCAGTATCCCAGGGGCGGACGAAAAACTGTTTTTT. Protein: CASSIPGADEKLFF.

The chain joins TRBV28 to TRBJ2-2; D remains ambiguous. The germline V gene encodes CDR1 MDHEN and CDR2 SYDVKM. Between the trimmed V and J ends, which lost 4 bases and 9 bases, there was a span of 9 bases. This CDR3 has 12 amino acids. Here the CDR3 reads CASSSSARELFF. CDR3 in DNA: TGTGCCAGCAGTTCCAGCGCCCGGGAGCTGTTTTTT.

The CDR3 DNA reads as TGCGCCAGCACGCTAGGGACGGCGGGGAGCTCCTACAATGAGCAGTTCTTC. This encodes CASTLGTAGSSYNEQFF. The J gene is TRBJ2-1, the V gene TRBV5-1; D may be TRBD2 (6 bases). CDR1 is SGHRS, CDR2 YFSETQ, per germline. V shed 6 bases and J shed 0 bases, with 19 bases lying between them. CDR3 size: 17 residues.

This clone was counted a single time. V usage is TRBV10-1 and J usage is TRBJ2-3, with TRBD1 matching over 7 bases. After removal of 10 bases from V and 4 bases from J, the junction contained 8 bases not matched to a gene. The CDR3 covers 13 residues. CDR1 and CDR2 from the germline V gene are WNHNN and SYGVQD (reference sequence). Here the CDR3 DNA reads TGCGCCACGACGGGGCAGGGGGCAGATACGCAGTATTTT. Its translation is CATTGQGADTQYF.

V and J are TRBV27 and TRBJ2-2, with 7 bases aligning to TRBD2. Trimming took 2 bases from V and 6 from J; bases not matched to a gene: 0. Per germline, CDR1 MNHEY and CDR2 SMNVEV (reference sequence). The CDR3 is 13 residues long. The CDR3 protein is CASSLAGAGELFF. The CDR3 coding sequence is TGTGCCAGCAGTTTAGCGGGGGCCGGGGAGCTGTTTTTT.

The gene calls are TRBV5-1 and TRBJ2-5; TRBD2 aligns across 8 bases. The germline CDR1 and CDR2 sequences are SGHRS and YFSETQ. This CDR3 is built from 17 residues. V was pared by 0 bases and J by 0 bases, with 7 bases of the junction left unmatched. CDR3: CASSLVIAGTNQETQYF. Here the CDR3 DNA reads TGCGCCAGCAGCTTGGTTATAGCGGGGACCAACCAAGAGACCCAGTACTTC.

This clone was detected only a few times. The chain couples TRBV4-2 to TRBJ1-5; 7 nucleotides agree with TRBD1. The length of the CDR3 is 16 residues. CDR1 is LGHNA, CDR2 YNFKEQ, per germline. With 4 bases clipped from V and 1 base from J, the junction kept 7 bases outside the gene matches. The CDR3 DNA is TGTGCCAGCAGCCCCCAGGGGGTGGAAAGCAATCAGCCCCAGCATTTT. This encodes CASSPQGVESNQPQHF.

This chain's CDR3 is CATEREAYGYTF. The CDR3 nucleotides are TGTGCCACTGAACGCGAGGCCTATGGCTACACCTTC. V and J are TRBV19 and TRBJ1-2; D not resolved. There are 12 residues in the CDR3. Trimming removed 10 bases at V and 4 bases at J, with 13 bases between. CDR1 is LNHDA, CDR2 SQIVND, per germline (reference sequence).

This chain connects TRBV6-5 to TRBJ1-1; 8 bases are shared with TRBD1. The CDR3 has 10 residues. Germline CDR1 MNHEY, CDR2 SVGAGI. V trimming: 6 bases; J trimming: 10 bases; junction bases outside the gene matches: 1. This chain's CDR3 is CASRDRGAFF. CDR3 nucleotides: TGTGCCAGCAGAGACAGGGGAGCTTTCTTT.

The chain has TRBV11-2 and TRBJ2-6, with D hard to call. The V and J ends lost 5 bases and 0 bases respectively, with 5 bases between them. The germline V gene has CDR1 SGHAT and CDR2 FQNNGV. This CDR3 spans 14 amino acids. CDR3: CASSAGSGANVLTF. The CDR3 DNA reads TGTGCCAGCAGCGCCGGCTCTGGGGCCAACGTCCTGACTTTC.

CDR3 protein: CASSPSGLRNTEAFF. The CDR3 DNA reads TGTGCCAGCAGCCCCTCCGGACTACGGAACACTGAAGCTTTCTTT. V usage is TRBV3-1 (or the pseudogene TRBV3-2) and J usage is TRBJ1-1; D is ambiguous. The CDR3 extends over 15 amino acids. The germline gives CDR1 LGHDT, CDR2 YNNKEL (reference sequence). Trimming left V 4 bases short and J 1 base short, with 13 bases between.

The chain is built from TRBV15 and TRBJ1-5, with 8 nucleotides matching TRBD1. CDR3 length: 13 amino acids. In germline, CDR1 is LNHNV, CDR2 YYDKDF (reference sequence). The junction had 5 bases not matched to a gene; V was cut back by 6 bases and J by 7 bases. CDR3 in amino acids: CATRTGELQPQHF. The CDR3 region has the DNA TGTGCCACCAGGACAGGGGAGTTGCAGCCCCAGCATTTT.

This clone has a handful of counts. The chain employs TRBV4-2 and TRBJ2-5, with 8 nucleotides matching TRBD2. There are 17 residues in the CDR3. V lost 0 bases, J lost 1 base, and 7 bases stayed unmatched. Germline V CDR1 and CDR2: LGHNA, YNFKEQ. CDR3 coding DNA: TGTGCCAGCAGCCAAGATAGCCAGCGGGGGATCCAAGAGACCCAGTACTTC. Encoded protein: CASSQDSQRGIQETQYF.

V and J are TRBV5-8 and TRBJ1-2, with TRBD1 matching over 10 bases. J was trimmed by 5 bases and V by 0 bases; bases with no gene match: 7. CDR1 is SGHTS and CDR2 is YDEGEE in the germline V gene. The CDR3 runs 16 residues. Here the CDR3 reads CASSLEGQGFWYGYTF. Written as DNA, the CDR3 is TGTGCCAGCAGCTTGGAGGGACAGGGGTTTTGGTATGGCTACACCTTC.